The present T cell receptor (beta chain) was sequenced within a study of cytomegalovirus exposure and HLA in healthy donors. Primers for the PCR totalled 60 Vbeta and 13 Jbeta. The method was immunoSEQ multiplex PCR; TCRdb's version includes in-frame clones alone and lacks a portion of them. The profile covers roughly 100,000 clones, with over 65% appearing a single time and roughly 5% taken by the ten largest. Trimming cost V 4 bases and J 6 bases; bases outside gene matches: 7. CDR3 length equals 15 residues. CDR1 SNHLY and CDR2 FYNNEI come from the germline V gene. This chain connects TRBV2 to TRBJ1-5; 9 nucleotides align to TRBD1. This receptor was identified in a female donor in good health and CMV-seropositive. Input material: PBMCs. This CDR3 is CASSGITGGPQPQHF. CDR3 nucleotides: TGTGCCAGCAGTGGGATTACAGGGGGCCCTCAGCCCCAGCATTTT. Full variable domain (missing parts from reference TRBV2 and TRBJ1-5): EPEVTQTPSHQVTQMGQEVILRCVPISNHLYFYWYRQILGQKVEFLVSFYNNEISEKSEIFDDQFSVERPDGSNFTLKIRSTKLEDSAMYFCASSGITGGPQPQHFGDGTRLSIL.